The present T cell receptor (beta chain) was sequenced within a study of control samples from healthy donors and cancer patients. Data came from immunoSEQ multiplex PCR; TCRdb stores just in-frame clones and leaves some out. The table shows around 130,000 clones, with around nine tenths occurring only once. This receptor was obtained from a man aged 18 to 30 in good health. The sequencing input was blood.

The CDR3, as DNA: TGTGCCAGCAGCATTTTCTCCGGGACAGCTTTATACGAGCAGTACTTC. Protein: CASSIFSGTALYEQYF. The chain employs TRBV7-9 and TRBJ2-7; 7 bases agree with TRBD1. The CDR3 consists of 16 residues. Germline assignment: CDR1 SEHNR and CDR2 FQNEAQ (reference sequence). Trimming at V came to 5 bases and at J to 4 bases, leaving 14 bases not matched to a gene.